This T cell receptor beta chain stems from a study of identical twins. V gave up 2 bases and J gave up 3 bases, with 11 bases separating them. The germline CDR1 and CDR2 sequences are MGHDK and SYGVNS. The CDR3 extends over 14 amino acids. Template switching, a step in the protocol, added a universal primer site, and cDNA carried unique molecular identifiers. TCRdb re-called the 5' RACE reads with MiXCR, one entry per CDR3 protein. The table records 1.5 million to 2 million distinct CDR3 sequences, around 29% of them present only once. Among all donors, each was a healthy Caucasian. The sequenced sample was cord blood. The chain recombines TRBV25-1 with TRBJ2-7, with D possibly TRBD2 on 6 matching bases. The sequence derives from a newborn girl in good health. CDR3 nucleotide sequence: TGTGCCAGCAGTGAAATCGGGAGTCTCTACGAGCAGTACTTC. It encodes CASSEIGSLYEQYF.